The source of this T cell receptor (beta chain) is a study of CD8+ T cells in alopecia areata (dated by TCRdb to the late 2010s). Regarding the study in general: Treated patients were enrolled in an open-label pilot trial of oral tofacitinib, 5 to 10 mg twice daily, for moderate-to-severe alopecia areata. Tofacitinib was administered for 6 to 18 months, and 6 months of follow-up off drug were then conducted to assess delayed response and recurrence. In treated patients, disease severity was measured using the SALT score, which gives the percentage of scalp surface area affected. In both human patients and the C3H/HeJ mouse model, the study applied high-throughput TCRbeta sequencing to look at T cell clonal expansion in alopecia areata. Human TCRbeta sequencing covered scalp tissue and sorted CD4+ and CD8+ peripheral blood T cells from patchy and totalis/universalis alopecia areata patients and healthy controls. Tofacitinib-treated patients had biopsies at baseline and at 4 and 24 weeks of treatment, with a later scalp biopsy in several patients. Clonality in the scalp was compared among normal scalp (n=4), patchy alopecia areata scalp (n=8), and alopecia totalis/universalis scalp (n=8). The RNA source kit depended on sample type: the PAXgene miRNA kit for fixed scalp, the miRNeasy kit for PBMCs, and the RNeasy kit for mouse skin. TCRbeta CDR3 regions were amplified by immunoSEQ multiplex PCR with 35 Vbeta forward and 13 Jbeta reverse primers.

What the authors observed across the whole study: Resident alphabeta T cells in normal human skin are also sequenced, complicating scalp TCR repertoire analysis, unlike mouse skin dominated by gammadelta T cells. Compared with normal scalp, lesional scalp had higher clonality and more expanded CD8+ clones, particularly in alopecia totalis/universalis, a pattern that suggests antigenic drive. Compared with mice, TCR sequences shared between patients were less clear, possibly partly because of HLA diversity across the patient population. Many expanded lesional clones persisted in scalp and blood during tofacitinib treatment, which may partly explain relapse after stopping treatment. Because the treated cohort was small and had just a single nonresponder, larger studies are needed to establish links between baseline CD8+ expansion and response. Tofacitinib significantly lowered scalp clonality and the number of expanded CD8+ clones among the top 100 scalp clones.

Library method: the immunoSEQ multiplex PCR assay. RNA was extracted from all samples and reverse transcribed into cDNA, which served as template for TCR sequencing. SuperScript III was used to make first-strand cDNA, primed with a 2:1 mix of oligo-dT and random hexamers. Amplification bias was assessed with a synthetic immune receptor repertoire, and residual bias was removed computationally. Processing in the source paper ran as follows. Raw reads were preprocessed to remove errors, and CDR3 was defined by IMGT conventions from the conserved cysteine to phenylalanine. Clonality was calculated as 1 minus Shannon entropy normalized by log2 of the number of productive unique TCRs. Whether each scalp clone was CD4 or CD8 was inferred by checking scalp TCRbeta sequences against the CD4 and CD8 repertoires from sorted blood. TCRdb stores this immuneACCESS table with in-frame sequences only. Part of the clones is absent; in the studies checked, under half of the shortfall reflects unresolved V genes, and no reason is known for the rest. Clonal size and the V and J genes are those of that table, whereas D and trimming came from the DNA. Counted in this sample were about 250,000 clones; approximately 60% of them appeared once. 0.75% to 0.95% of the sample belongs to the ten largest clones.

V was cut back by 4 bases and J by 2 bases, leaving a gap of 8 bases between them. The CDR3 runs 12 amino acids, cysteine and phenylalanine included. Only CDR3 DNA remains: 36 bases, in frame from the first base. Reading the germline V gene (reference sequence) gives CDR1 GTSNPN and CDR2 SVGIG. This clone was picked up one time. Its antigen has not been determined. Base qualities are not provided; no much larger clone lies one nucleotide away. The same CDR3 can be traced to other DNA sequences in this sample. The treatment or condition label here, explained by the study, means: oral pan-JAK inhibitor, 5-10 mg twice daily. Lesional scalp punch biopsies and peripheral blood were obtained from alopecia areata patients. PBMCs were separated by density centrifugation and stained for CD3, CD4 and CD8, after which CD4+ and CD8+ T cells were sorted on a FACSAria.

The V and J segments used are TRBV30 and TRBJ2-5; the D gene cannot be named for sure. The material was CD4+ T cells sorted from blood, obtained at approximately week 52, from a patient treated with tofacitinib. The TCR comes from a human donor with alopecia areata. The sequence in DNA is TGTGCCTGGAACAGTGGGCAAGAGACCCAGTACTTC. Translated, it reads CAWNSGQETQYF.